This passage covers 21 T cell receptor beta chains from one sample sequenced in a study of cytotoxic CD8 clonotypes in ibrutinib-treated CLL. Profiling relied on immunoSEQ multiplex PCR, and the TCRdb table lists in-frame clones only, not all of them. The sample consists of more than 8,000 clones, about 59% of them appearing once. Sequencing used PBMCs, obtained before ibrutinib treatment. The receptors were gathered from a human donor with chronic lymphocytic leukemia.

The chain recombines TRBV4-1 with TRBJ1-1; D gene unclear. Germline V gives CDR1 MGHRA, CDR2 YSYEKL. The ends were cut back, 4 bases at V and 0 bases at J, with 6 bases in the middle. CDR3 length equals 13 residues. CDR3 sequence: CASSLTLNTEAFF. The CDR3, as DNA: TGCGCCAGCAGCCTGACCCTGAACACTGAAGCTTTCTTT.

The rearrangement joins TRBV18 to TRBJ1-5; the match to TRBD1 covers 8 bases. Germline-derived CDR1 and CDR2 are KGHSH and LQKENI. The CDR3 runs 16 residues. V shed 6 bases, J shed 0 bases, and the junction held 7 bases outside the gene matches. The CDR3 sequence: CASSGGTGNSNQPQHF. In nucleotides, the CDR3 is TGTGCCAGCTCGGGGGGGACAGGCAATAGCAATCAGCCCCAGCATTTT.

The chain combines TRBV18 with TRBJ2-7; D is ambiguous. Trimming took 3 bases from V and 0 from J, leaving 9 bases between them. The CDR3 contains 14 residues. Germline V gene lookup returns CDR1 KGHSH and CDR2 LQKENI. The CDR3 protein is CASSPLAASYEQYF. CDR3 in DNA: TGTGCCAGCTCACCGTTGGCAGCCTCCTACGAGCAGTACTTC.

The V call is TRBV7-3, the J call TRBJ2-7; the D gene is possibly TRBD2 (5 bases). Germline CDR1 SGHTA, CDR2 FQGTGA. The CDR3 contains 17 residues. V dropped 5 bases and J dropped 3 bases, with 23 bases sitting between them. The CDR3 sequence is CASSPYPPSPGYYEQYF. Written as DNA, the CDR3 is TGTGCCAGCAGCCCCTACCCTCCTAGCCCGGGGTACTACGAGCAGTACTTC.

V is TRBV6-1 and J is TRBJ1-5; possible D gene TRBD1, 5 bases. The CDR3 spans 15 residues. The germline V gene has CDR1 MNHNS and CDR2 SASEGT. The ends were cut back, 2 bases at V and 4 bases at J, with 12 bases in the middle. The CDR3 reads CASSETGTRNQPQHF. DNA of the CDR3: TGTGCCAGCAGTGAAACGGGGACCAGGAATCAGCCCCAGCATTTT.

The chain is built from TRBV7-6 and TRBJ2-1, with TRBD2 matching over 13 bases. Germline V gene lookup returns CDR1 SGHVS and CDR2 FNYEAQ. V lost 5 bases to trimming and J lost 3 bases; unmatched junction nucleotides: 7. This CDR3 has 17 amino acids. This CDR3 reads CASSITSGGGLYNEQFF. The CDR3 DNA is TGTGCCAGCAGCATCACTAGCGGGGGGGGGCTCTACAATGAGCAGTTCTTC.

The V and J genes are TRBV10-3 and TRBJ1-1; the D is unclear. Looked up from germline, CDR1 is ENHRY and CDR2 is SYGVKD. The CDR3 runs 13 residues. V gave up 5 bases and J gave up 0 bases, with 7 bases separating them. The CDR3 here is CAISTEMNTEAFF. The CDR3 DNA reads TGTGCCATCAGTACAGAAATGAACACTGAAGCTTTCTTT.

CDR3 region: CAISEPRTGGVDTQYF. The CDR3 bases are TGTGCCATCAGTGAGCCGCGGACAGGGGGCGTGGATACGCAGTATTTT. The chain is built from TRBV10-3 and TRBJ2-3; 11 bases align to TRBD1. The germline CDR1 and CDR2 sequences are ENHRY and SYGVKD. V lost 2 bases and J lost 6; bases outside the gene matches: 7. The CDR3 is 16 amino acids.

The V call is TRBV2, the J call TRBJ2-7; D might be TRBD1 or TRBD2, each matching 5 bases. This CDR3 contains 11 residues. Germline CDR1 SNHLY, CDR2 FYNNEI. The V end was cut by 11 bases, the J end by 2 bases, with 10 bases between. Here the CDR3 DNA reads TGTGCCGGGGGATTTACCTACGAGCAGTACTTC. Encoded protein: CAGGFTYEQYF.

This clone was counted between two and nine times. V is TRBV6-1 and J is TRBJ2-4; unclear D gene. The V and J ends lost 1 base and 1 base respectively, with 8 bases between them. CDR3 length: 15 amino acids. The germline V gene has CDR1 MNHNS and CDR2 SASEGT. The CDR3 DNA follows: TGTGCCAGCAGTGAAGGGGCTAGGGCCAAAAACATTCAGTACTTC. This codes for CASSEGARAKNIQYF.

V and J are TRBV5-4 and TRBJ2-7; 9 bases are shared with TRBD1. CDR3 size: 14 residues. The germline V gene encodes CDR1 SGHNT and CDR2 YYREEE (reference sequence). The V gene end was trimmed by 0 bases and the J gene end by 9 bases; junction bases not matched to a gene: 7. The CDR3 DNA follows: TGTGCCAGCAGCTTGGCGGGACAGGGTTTAGTGCAGTACTTC. This codes for CASSLAGQGLVQYF.

V gene TRBV5-1 combines with J gene TRBJ2-3; D may be TRBD2 (6 bases). Looked up from germline, CDR1 is SGHRS and CDR2 is YFSETQ. This CDR3 is built from 16 residues. Trimming pared 0 bases from V and 2 bases from J, leaving 13 bases between. CDR3 residues: CASSLGSGLSTDTQYF. The CDR3 DNA reads TGCGCCAGCAGCTTGGGTAGCGGCCTTTCCACAGATACGCAGTATTTT.

This clone was seen a few times. The chain couples TRBV6-5 to TRBJ1-2; D is undetermined. This CDR3 has 12 amino acids. Germline lookup yields CDR1 MNHEY and CDR2 SVGAGI. V was clipped by 2 bases and J by 6 bases, with 7 bases between them. CDR3: CASSYGNDGYTF. CDR3 nucleotide sequence: TGTGCCAGCAGTTACGGAAATGATGGCTACACCTTC.

This clone was observed a few times. The chain employs TRBV14 and TRBJ2-2, with D hard to call. The CDR3 contains 13 residues. Germline CDR1 reads SGHDN; CDR2 reads FVKESK. V was cut by 1 base and J by 6 bases, with 6 bases left in between. The CDR3 reads CASSQARAGELFF. In nucleotides, the CDR3 is TGTGCCAGCAGCCAAGCCCGGGCCGGGGAGCTGTTTTTT.

This clone was seen a handful of times. This rearrangement joins TRBV4-2 to TRBJ1-1; D gene ambiguous. The CDR3 length is 16 residues. Trimming pared 1 base from V and 5 bases from J, leaving 17 bases between. Germline CDR1 and CDR2: LGHNA and YNFKEQ. The CDR3 here is CASSQGIATGETEAFF. DNA for the CDR3: TGTGCCAGCAGCCAAGGGATCGCAACTGGGGAGACTGAAGCTTTCTTT.

The V gene is TRBV5-1, the J gene TRBJ2-5; maybe TRBD2 (6 bases). This CDR3 comprises 15 residues. The germline V gene encodes CDR1 SGHRS and CDR2 YFSETQ. The germline V and J ends were trimmed by 0 bases and 4 bases, with 13 bases remaining between them. The CDR3 DNA reads TGCGCCAGCAGCTTGGGGAGGGCCGTTGGAGAGACCCAGTACTTC. Amino acid sequence: CASSLGRAVGETQYF.

DNA of the CDR3: TGCGCCAGCAGTCAAGGGACAGGGGGTTGGTCTAACTATGGCTACACCTTC. It encodes CASSQGTGGWSNYGYTF. V gene TRBV23-1 combines with J gene TRBJ1-2; TRBD1 matches at 11 bases. TRBV23-1 is flagged as an ORF with uncertain function. The junction had 5 bases not matched to a gene; V was cut back by 2 bases and J by 0 bases. This CDR3 contains 17 residues.

This clone has only a few counts. V usage is TRBV19 and J usage is TRBJ1-2; D might be TRBD1 (6 bases). Trimming removed 10 bases at V and 7 bases at J, with 13 bases between. CDR3 length equals 11 residues. CDR1 is LNHDA and CDR2 is SQIVND in the germline V gene (reference sequence). The CDR3 sequence is CATTRGGGYTF. The CDR3 DNA reads TGTGCCACCACCAGGGGAGGTGGCTACACCTTC.

The V and J genes are TRBV5-1 and TRBJ2-5; 7 bases are shared with TRBD2. The trim removed 4 bases at V and 5 bases at J, leaving 14 bases unmatched. CDR1 and CDR2 from the germline V gene are SGHRS and YFSETQ. CDR3 length: 16 residues. This CDR3 is CASSPGEAGDGETQYF. In DNA, the CDR3 is TGCGCCAGCAGCCCCGGGGAGGCGGGAGATGGGGAGACCCAGTACTTC.

V usage is TRBV30 and J usage is TRBJ1-3; D uncertain. V lost 1 base to trimming and J lost 7 bases, with 5 bases between them. The CDR3 has 11 residues. Germline CDR1 and CDR2: GTSNPN and SVGIG (reference sequence). CDR3 loop: CAWSELNTIYF. The CDR3 DNA follows: TGTGCCTGGAGTGAACTGAACACCATATATTTT.

This clone was found a few times. V usage is TRBV18 and J usage is TRBJ2-3; no reliable D call. Germline CDR1 reads KGHSH; CDR2 reads LQKENI. CDR3 length equals 14 residues. V was clipped by 0 bases and J by 3 bases, with 7 bases between them. The CDR3 sequence: CASSPPAITDTQYF. The CDR3 DNA is TGTGCCAGCTCACCACCGGCTATTACAGATACGCAGTATTTT.